This T cell receptor (beta chain) appears in the sequencing data of a study of T-cell reconstitution after alpha-beta-depleted transplantation in children. The ends were cut back, 0 bases at V and 7 bases at J, with 18 bases in the middle. Germline V gene data show CDR1 as MNHEY and CDR2 as SVGAGI. CDR3 length: 17 amino acids. Unique molecular identifiers were incorporated when the TCRbeta library was constructed. TCRdb itself ran the PCR reads through MiXCR, one entry per CDR3 protein. Found here are a few hundred thousand distinct CDR3 sequences, roughly 21% of them singletons; the top ten hold around 4%. This clonotype was counted a few times.

This rearrangement joins TRBV6-5 to TRBJ1-4, with TRBD1 as a possible D gene (5 bases). The material was PBMCs from the stem cell graft donor, obtained from the stem cell graft. This clonotype was sampled from a human donor who donated a stem cell graft to a child with acute myeloid leukemia. The DNA of the CDR3 is TGTGCCAGCAGTTACTCGAATACGGGAAGTGGGGGTGAAAAACTGTTTTTT. Its translation: CASSYSNTGSGGEKLFF.